This TCR beta chain was sequenced in a study of CD8 T cells in Susac syndrome. Reverse transcription of roughly 0.5 to 1 ug RNA used random hexamers. The immunoSEQ assay covered 54 Vbeta and 13 Jbeta segments for CDR3. TCRdb redid the calling of the immunoSEQ multiplex PCR reads with MiXCR, one entry per CDR3 protein. The sample includes some 110,000 distinct CDR3 sequences, about 92% of them seen just once. CDR3 length: 16 residues. The germline V gene has CDR1 LNHNV and CDR2 YYDKDF (reference sequence). The germline V and J ends were trimmed by 0 bases and 2 bases, with 11 bases remaining between them.

The clonotype was recovered from a human donor with multiple sclerosis. Sequenced input: CD4+ T cells from PBMCs. The chain joins TRBV15 to TRBJ2-1; D is perhaps TRBD1 (5 bases). The CDR3 coding sequence is TGTGCCACCAGCAGAGAGGGGCCCCGTACCTACAATGAGCAGTTCTTC. Translating it yields CATSREGPRTYNEQFF.